Detailed here is one T cell receptor (beta chain). This entry comes from a study of cytomegalovirus exposure and HLA in healthy donors. With 2 bases removed from V and 0 bases from J, the gap between germline ends came to 11 bases. The CDR3 runs to 16 residues. Germline CDR1 ENHRY, CDR2 SYGVKD. Donors likely had unrecorded immune exposures despite being nominally healthy when sampled. Primers for the PCR totalled 60 Vbeta and 13 Jbeta. Libraries were prepared by immunoSEQ multiplex PCR; TCRdb keeps only in-frame clonotypes and omits some of them. The data hold nearly 95,000 clones, with around 8% observed a single time.

The chain employs TRBV10-3 and TRBJ2-1; D is uncertain. This receptor was taken from a man in his forties or fifties in good health and CMV-seronegative. The sample comprised PBMCs. For the CDR3, the DNA is TGTGCCATCAGTGAGCAAAAACGCAGCTCCTACAATGAGCAGTTCTTC. Translation gives CAISEQKRSSYNEQFF.